This is a list of T cell receptor beta chains from one sample in a study of T cell responses to AZD1222 COVID-19 vaccine. Method: immunoSEQ multiplex PCR; TCRdb's copy keeps in-frame clones and lacks some. The sample includes 80,000 or so clones, 80% to 95% of them seen just once. The sequenced sample was peripheral blood, obtained on day 0 of MenACWY control vaccination. Every receptor here comes from an adult in good health. CDR3s include the opening cysteine and the closing phenylalanine or tryptophan. The order of the fields is D gene, V gene, J gene, CDR3 DNA, CDR3 protein. D genes are given only for firm matches.

-,TRBV6-5,TRBJ1-5,TGTGCCAGCAGGGCTGACAGCTACAATCAGCCCCAGCATTTT,CASRADSYNQPQHF
-,TRBV11-2,TRBJ2-3,TGTGCCAGCAGCTCTAGGGCCCTCGACAGGAACACGCAGTATTTT,CASSSRALDRNTQYF
-,TRBV29-1,TRBJ2-5,TGCAGCCTACTGGACAGCTCCCAAGAGACCCAGTACTTC,CSLLDSSQETQYF
-,TRBV9,TRBJ1-2,TGTGCCAGCAGCGTAGAGGCTTCTCGGGGCTACACCTTC,CASSVEASRGYTF
-,TRBV6-4,TRBJ2-1,TGTGCCAGCTCCCCAATCCCGGGACAGGGTGTTAGCGGGAGCGGCAATGAGCAGTTCTTC,CASSPIPGQGVSGSGNEQFF
TRBD1,TRBV6-5,TRBJ1-4,TGTGCCAGCAGTCCGACAGGGACCTGGGGGGAAAAACTGTTTTTT,CASSPTGTWGEKLFF
-,TRBV27,TRBJ1-2,TGTGCCAGCAGTTATGGGGGGACCTATGGCTACACCTTC,CASSYGGTYGYTF
TRBD1,TRBV28,TRBJ1-5,TGTGCCAGCAGTTCGGCGACAGGGACCCAGCCCCAGCATTTT,CASSSATGTQPQHF
-,TRBV30,TRBJ1-5,TGTGCCTGGGGCCCCAAACCTGGGCACAGCAATCAGCCCCAGCATTTT,CAWGPKPGHSNQPQHF
TRBD2,TRBV5-1,TRBJ2-7,TGCGCCAGCAGCTTAGAGACTAGCGGGAGTTACGAGCAGTACTTC,CASSLETSGSYEQYF